The present TCR beta chain was sequenced within a study of cytomegalovirus exposure and HLA in healthy donors. PCR involved 60 Vbeta and 13 Jbeta primers. Repertoires were generated with immunoSEQ multiplex PCR, while TCRdb's copy carries only in-frame clones and drops some. The sample data list 200,000 to 250,000 clones. The CDR3 runs to 17 residues. Trimming left V 5 bases short and J 4 bases short, with 21 bases between. Germline CDR1 is LNHNV and CDR2 is YYDKDF (reference sequence). The specimen sequenced was PBMCs. This clonotype was obtained from a girl aged 2 to 10 in good health and CMV-seropositive. The chain uses TRBV15 and TRBJ1-5, with a weak D call TRBD1 (5 bases). CDR3 loop: CATSSRWGGVQNQPQHF. The CDR3, as DNA: TGTGCCACCAGCTCCCGGTGGGGGGGGGTCCAAAATCAGCCCCAGCATTTT.